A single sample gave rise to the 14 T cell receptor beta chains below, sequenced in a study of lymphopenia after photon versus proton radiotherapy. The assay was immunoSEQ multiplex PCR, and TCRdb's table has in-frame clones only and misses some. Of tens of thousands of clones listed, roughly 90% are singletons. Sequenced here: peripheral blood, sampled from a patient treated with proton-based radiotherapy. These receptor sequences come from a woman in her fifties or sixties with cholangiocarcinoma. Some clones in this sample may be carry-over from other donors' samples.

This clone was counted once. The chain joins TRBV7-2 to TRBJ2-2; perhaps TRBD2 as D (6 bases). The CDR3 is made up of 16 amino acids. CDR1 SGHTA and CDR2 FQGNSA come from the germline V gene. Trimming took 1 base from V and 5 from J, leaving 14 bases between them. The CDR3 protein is CASSLVAGMFTGELFF. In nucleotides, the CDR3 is TGTGCCAGCAGCTTAGTTGCGGGGATGTTTACCGGGGAGCTGTTTTTT.

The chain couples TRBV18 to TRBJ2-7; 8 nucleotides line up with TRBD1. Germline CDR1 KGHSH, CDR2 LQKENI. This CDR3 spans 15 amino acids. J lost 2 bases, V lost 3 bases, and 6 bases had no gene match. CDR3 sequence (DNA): TGTGCCAGCTCACCGTCTCCGGGACAGGCCTACGAGCAGTACTTC. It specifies CASSPSPGQAYEQYF.

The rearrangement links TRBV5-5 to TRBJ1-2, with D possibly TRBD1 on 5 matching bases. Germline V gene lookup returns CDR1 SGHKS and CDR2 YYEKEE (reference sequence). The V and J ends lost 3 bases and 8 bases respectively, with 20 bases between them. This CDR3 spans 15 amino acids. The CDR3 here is CASSSQTALPGGYTF. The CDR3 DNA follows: TGTGCCAGCAGCTCCCAGACAGCGCTCCCGGGCGGCTACACCTTC.

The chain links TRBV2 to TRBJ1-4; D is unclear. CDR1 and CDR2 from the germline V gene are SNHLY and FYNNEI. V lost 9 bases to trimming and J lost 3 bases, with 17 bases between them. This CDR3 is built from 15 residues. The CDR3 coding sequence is TGTGCCAGTGGGGAGGATGGGCAATCTAATGAAAAACTGTTTTTT. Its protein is CASGEDGQSNEKLFF.

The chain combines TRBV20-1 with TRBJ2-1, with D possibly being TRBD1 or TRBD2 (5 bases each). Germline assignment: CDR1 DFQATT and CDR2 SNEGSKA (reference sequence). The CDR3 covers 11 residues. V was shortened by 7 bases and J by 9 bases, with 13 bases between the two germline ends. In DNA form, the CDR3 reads TGCAGTGGCCCACTGGGACGTGAGCAGTTCTTC. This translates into CSGPLGREQFF.

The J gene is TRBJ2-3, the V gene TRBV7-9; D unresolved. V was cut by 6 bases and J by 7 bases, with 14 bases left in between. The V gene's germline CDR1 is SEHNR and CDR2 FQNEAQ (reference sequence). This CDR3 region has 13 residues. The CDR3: CASSPGPVNTQYF. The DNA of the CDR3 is TGTGCCAGCAGTCCCGGGCCAGTAAATACGCAGTATTTT.

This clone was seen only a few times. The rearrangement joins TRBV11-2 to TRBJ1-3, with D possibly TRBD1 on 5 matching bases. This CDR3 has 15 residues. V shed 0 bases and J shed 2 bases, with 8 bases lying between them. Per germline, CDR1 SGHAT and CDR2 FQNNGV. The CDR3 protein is CASSLDWGTGNTIYF. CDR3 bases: TGTGCCAGCAGCTTAGATTGGGGGACTGGAAACACCATATATTTT.

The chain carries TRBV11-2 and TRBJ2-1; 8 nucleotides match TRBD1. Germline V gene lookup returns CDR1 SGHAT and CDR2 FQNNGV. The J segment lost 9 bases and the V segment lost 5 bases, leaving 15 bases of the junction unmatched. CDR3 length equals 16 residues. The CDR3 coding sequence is TGTGCCAGCAGCCCTCGGAGGACAGGGTCATTGGGTGAGCAGTTCTTC. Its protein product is CASSPRRTGSLGEQFF.

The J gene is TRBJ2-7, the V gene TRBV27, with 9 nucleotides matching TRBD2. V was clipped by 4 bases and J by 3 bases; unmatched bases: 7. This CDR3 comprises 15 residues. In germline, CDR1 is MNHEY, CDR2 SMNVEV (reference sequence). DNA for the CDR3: TGTGCCAGCAGTTCCTCTAGCGGGAATTTCTACGAGCAGTACTTC. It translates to CASSSSSGNFYEQYF.

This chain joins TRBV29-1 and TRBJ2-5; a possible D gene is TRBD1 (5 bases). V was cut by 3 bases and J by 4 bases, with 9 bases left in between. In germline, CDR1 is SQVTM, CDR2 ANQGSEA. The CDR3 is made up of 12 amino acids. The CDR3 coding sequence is TGCAGCGTTGAGGACACCTCAGAGACCCAGTACTTC. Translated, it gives CSVEDTSETQYF.

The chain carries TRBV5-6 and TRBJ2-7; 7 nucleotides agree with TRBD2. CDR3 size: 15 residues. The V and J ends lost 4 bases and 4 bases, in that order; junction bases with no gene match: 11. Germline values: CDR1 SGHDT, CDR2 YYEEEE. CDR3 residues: CASSGRTSLKYEQYF. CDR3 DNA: TGTGCCAGCAGCGGACGGACTAGTCTTAAGTACGAGCAGTACTTC.

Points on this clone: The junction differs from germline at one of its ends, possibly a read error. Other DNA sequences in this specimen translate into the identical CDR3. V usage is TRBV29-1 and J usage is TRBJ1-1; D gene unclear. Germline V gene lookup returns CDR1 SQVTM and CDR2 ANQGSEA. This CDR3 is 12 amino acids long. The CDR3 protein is CSVDLQNTEAFF. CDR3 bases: TGTAGCGTCGACCTTCAAAACACTGAAGCTTTCTTT.

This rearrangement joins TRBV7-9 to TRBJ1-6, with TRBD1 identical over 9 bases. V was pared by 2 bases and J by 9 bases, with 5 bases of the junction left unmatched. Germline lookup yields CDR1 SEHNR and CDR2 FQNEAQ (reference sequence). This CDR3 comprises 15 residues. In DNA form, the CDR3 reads TGTGCCAGCAGCTTAAGGGGGACAGGGATTTCACCCCTCCACTTT. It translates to CASSLRGTGISPLHF.

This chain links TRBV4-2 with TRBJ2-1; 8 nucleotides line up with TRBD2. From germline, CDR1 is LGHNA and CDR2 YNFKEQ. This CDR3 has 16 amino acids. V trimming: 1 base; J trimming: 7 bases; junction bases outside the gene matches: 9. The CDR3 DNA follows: TGTGCCAGCAGCCAAGCAACCGGGACTAGAGGTAATGAGCAGTTCTTC. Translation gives CASSQATGTRGNEQFF.